Presented here are 28 T cell receptor beta chains from one specimen sequenced in a study of radiation and T cells in renal cell carcinoma. Time point in this sample: blood 2 weeks post-SBRT. The treatment denotes: 15 Gy SBRT to primary tumor, nephrectomy 4 weeks later. Sequencing was performed with immunoSEQ multiplex PCR; in TCRdb, only in-frame clones are kept and a portion is missing. The repertoire holds just over 150,000 clones, roughly 86% seen once, with roughly 13% in the top ten. The sample in question was blood, obtained from a patient whose treatment included radiotherapy and nephrectomy. The receptor source for this set is a woman aged 50 to 60 with renal cell carcinoma.

The V and J genes are TRBV7-2 and TRBJ1-1, with D unclear. Trimming left V 0 bases short and J 0 bases short, with 8 bases between. Germline V gene sequence: CDR1 SGHTA, CDR2 FQGNSA. This CDR3 is built from 15 residues. The CDR3 is CASSLAPGMNTEAFF. CDR3 coding DNA: TGTGCCAGCAGCTTAGCCCCGGGCATGAACACTGAAGCTTTCTTT.

This chain links TRBV5-6 with TRBJ2-7, with a weak D call TRBD2 (5 bases). Germline V CDR1 and CDR2: SGHDT, YYEEEE. The CDR3 contains 14 residues. The V and J ends lost 3 bases and 0 bases respectively, with 10 bases between them. CDR3 nucleotides: TGTGCCAGCAGCTACGGGGATCCCTCCTACGAGCAGTACTTC. It is translated as CASSYGDPSYEQYF.

The gene calls are TRBV2 and TRBJ1-5, with a weak D call TRBD1 (6 bases). The CDR3 covers 16 residues. Germline lookup yields CDR1 SNHLY and CDR2 FYNNEI. Trimming cost V 4 bases and J 3 bases, with 16 bases left between them. CDR3 bases: TGTGCCAGCAGTGGACTAGAGGGGGTTTTCAATCAGCCCCAGCATTTT. Translation: CASSGLEGVFNQPQHF.

The chain joins TRBV19 to TRBJ1-2; D ambiguous. The CDR3 has 15 amino acids. Trimming removed 3 bases from V and 5 bases from J, with 16 bases in between. Germline V gene lookup returns CDR1 LNHDA and CDR2 SQIVND (reference sequence). CDR3 sequence: CASSITRTQSYGYTF. CDR3 nucleotide sequence: TGTGCCAGTAGTATTACAAGAACCCAGTCTTATGGCTACACCTTC.

J is TRBJ2-1 and V is TRBV5-1; possible D gene TRBD1, 6 bases. V lost 7 bases and J 1 base, leaving 9 bases between the germline ends. CDR3 length: 13 amino acids. Looked up from germline, CDR1 is SGHRS and CDR2 is YFSETQ. The CDR3, as DNA: TGCGCCAGCCACGGACAGTCCTACAATGAGCAGTTCTTC. Its protein product is CASHGQSYNEQFF.

The rearrangement links TRBV7-3 to TRBJ2-2; no clear D. Between the trimmed V and J ends, which lost 3 bases and 3 bases, there was a span of 5 bases. Per germline, CDR1 SGHTA and CDR2 FQGTGA. The CDR3 contains 13 residues. The CDR3 spells CASSFLYTGELFF. The DNA of the CDR3 is TGTGCCAGCAGCTTTCTTTACACCGGGGAGCTGTTTTTT.

A single count supports this clone. The chain recombines TRBV6-5 with TRBJ2-2; D is possibly TRBD1 (6 bases). CDR1 and CDR2 (germline): MNHEY, SVGAGI. This CDR3 contains 13 residues. The V gene lost 8 bases and the J gene lost 4 bases, with 11 bases spanning the gap. The CDR3: CASGDKVTGELFF. DNA of the CDR3: TGTGCCAGCGGGGACAAGGTCACCGGGGAGCTGTTTTTT.

The genes are TRBV9 and TRBJ1-3; a weak D match, TRBD1 (6 bases). The CDR3 consists of 17 residues. In germline, CDR1 is SGDLS, CDR2 YYNGEE. Trimming shortened V by 0 bases and J by 4 bases, and 17 bases separated the two germline ends. CDR3 protein: CASSVGGTGSMGNTIYF. The CDR3 region has the DNA TGTGCCAGCAGCGTAGGCGGTACAGGGTCGATGGGAAACACCATATATTTT.

This clone showed up just once. The chain is built from TRBV28 and TRBJ2-7; the D is unclear. The CDR3 is made up of 12 amino acids. The V and J ends lost 2 bases and 3 bases respectively, with 5 bases between them. Germline-derived CDR1 and CDR2 are MDHEN and SYDVKM. The CDR3 DNA reads as TGTGCCAGCAGTTTAAGGGACTACGAGCAGTACTTC. Amino acid sequence: CASSLRDYEQYF.

This clone occurred once. This chain connects TRBV6-5 to TRBJ1-2; 9 bases map to TRBD1. J was trimmed by 6 bases and V by 2 bases; bases with no gene match: 4. Germline values: CDR1 MNHEY, CDR2 SVGAGI. CDR3 length: 14 amino acids. CDR3 sequence: CASSYGGQGDGYTF. DNA for the CDR3: TGTGCCAGCAGTTACGGGGGACAGGGTGATGGCTACACCTTC.

V is TRBV11-2 and J is TRBJ2-5; TRBD1 aligns across 7 bases. The germline gives CDR1 SGHAT, CDR2 FQNNGV. CDR3 length: 15 amino acids. V trimming: 3 bases; J trimming: 3 bases; junction bases outside the gene matches: 7. The DNA of the CDR3 is TGTGCCAGCAGCTTGTGGGACAGCGCTGAAGAGACCCAGTACTTC. This encodes CASSLWDSAEETQYF.

The V and J genes are TRBV29-1 and TRBJ1-1, with TRBD1 identical over 8 bases. CDR1 SQVTM and CDR2 ANQGSEA come from the germline V gene. The junction had 15 bases not matched to a gene; V was cut back by 7 bases and J by 5 bases. The length of the CDR3 is 15 residues. CDR3 in DNA: TGCAGCGCTGGAGGGCCCCAGGGGGCGGGTACTGAAGCTTTCTTT. Encoded protein: CSAGGPQGAGTEAFF. Full variable domain (rest looked up from reference TRBV29-1 and TRBJ1-1): SAVISQKPSRDICQRGTSLTIQCQVDSQVTMMFWYRQQPGQSLTLIATANQGSEATYESGFVIDKFPISRPNLTFSTLTVSNMSPEDSSIYLCSAGGPQGAGTEAFFGQGTRLTVV.

The chain couples TRBV6-6 to TRBJ2-1, with D perhaps given as TRBD1 or TRBD2 (5 bases each). Germline V gene sequence: CDR1 MNHNY, CDR2 SVGAGI (reference sequence). The CDR3 covers 13 residues. Deletions cut 2 bases from V and 4 bases from J, with 6 bases between. This chain's CDR3 is CASSYEGYNEQFF. The CDR3 DNA sequence: TGTGCCAGCAGTTACGAGGGGTACAATGAGCAGTTCTTC.

This sequence joins TRBV2 and TRBJ1-6; D not resolved. Deletions cut 8 bases from V and 6 bases from J, with 11 bases between. There are 13 residues in the CDR3. Germline CDR1 and CDR2: SNHLY and FYNNEI. DNA for the CDR3: TGTGCCAGCCAGGACGGATTTAATTCACCCCTCCACTTT. It specifies CASQDGFNSPLHF.

The rearrangement uses TRBV19 and TRBJ1-5; 8 bases match TRBD1. V shed 0 bases, J shed 0 bases, and the junction held 7 bases outside the gene matches. Germline V CDR1 and CDR2: LNHDA, SQIVND (reference sequence). The length of the CDR3 is 18 residues. The CDR3 region has the DNA TGTGCCAGTAGTATAGAGGCGACAGGGGTTTATAGCAATCAGCCCCAGCATTTT. Translating gives CASSIEATGVYSNQPQHF.

The V gene is TRBV20-1, the J gene TRBJ1-3; the D gene is possibly TRBD1 (5 bases). V gave up 4 bases and J gave up 9 bases, with 10 bases separating them. CDR3 length: 11 residues. The germline V gene encodes CDR1 DFQATT and CDR2 SNEGSKA (reference sequence). Here the CDR3 DNA reads TGCAGTGCTAATGGGAGGGGCACCATATATTTT. Translating it yields CSANGRGTIYF.

The rearrangement uses TRBV15 and TRBJ1-2; D is ambiguous. The ends were cut back, 2 bases at V and 2 bases at J, with 9 bases in the middle. The CDR3 loop spans 14 amino acids. Germline CDR1 and CDR2: LNHNV and YYDKDF (reference sequence). The CDR3 region is CATSRRNPNYGYTF. CDR3 nucleotides: TGTGCCACCAGCAGAAGAAACCCAAACTATGGCTACACCTTC.

The genes are TRBV30 and TRBJ1-3, with D tentatively TRBD1 (6 bases). The CDR3 extends over 15 amino acids. The V gene's germline CDR1 is GTSNPN and CDR2 SVGIG (reference sequence). Trimming shortened V by 3 bases and J by 4 bases, and 16 bases separated the two germline ends. The CDR3 DNA reads TGTGCCTGGAGCCCACAGGGAACGGGCGGAAACACCATATATTTT. Its protein is CAWSPQGTGGNTIYF.

The rearrangement uses TRBV10-3 and TRBJ1-1, with 7 bases matching TRBD1. J lost 0 bases, V lost 11 bases, and 6 bases had no gene match. The CDR3 consists of 13 residues. CDR1 and CDR2 (germline): ENHRY, SYGVKD. The CDR3 spells CAATGTVNTEAFF. In DNA, the CDR3 is TGTGCCGCGACCGGGACAGTGAACACTGAAGCTTTCTTT.

This chain uses TRBV30 with TRBJ2-2, with TRBD1 as a possible D gene (6 bases). Trimming stripped 3 bases from V and 5 bases from J, with 19 bases between. Germline assignment: CDR1 GTSNPN and CDR2 SVGIG (reference sequence). This CDR3 region has 16 residues. The CDR3 nucleotides read TGTGCCTGGAGCGCCATCACAGGGTGGGGGACCGGGGAGCTGTTTTTT. Translated, it gives CAWSAITGWGTGELFF. Complete variable domain (other parts from reference TRBV30 and TRBJ2-2): SQTIHQWPATLVQPVGSPLSLECTVEGTSNPNLYWYRQAAGRGLQLLFYSVGIGQISSEVPQNLSASRPQDRQFILSSKKLLLSDSGFYLCAWSAITGWGTGELFFGEGSRLTVL.

The chain recombines TRBV4-1 with TRBJ2-3; D unresolved. Germline CDR1 is MGHRA and CDR2 is YSYEKL. Trimming cost V 1 base and J 1 base, with 6 bases left between them. The CDR3 extends over 14 amino acids. The CDR3 reads CASSQVQRTDTQYF. Written as DNA, the CDR3 is TGCGCCAGCAGCCAAGTTCAGCGCACAGATACGCAGTATTTT.

This clone was seen just once. The chain has TRBV9 and TRBJ1-3; D is unclear. This CDR3 comprises 15 residues. Germline CDR1 is SGDLS and CDR2 is YYNGEE. V was pared by 0 bases and J by 0 bases, with 7 bases between. Here the CDR3 reads CASSVEPRSGNTIYF. The CDR3 DNA reads as TGTGCCAGCAGCGTAGAACCGCGCTCTGGAAACACCATATATTTT.

This clone was counted once. The chain has TRBV7-9 and TRBJ1-2; the match to TRBD1 covers 8 bases. The CDR3 runs 16 residues. Trimming at V came to 4 bases and at J to 2 bases, leaving 9 bases not matched to a gene. From germline, CDR1 is SEHNR and CDR2 FQNEAQ (reference sequence). The CDR3 is CASSSLGTGQNYGYTF. The CDR3 nucleotides read TGTGCCAGCAGCTCGTTAGGGACAGGCCAGAACTATGGCTACACCTTC.

The V and J genes are TRBV5-6 and TRBJ1-1; D remains unclear. The germline V and J ends were trimmed by 4 bases and 1 base, with 23 bases remaining between them. Germline CDR1 is SGHDT and CDR2 is YYEEEE. The CDR3 is made up of 18 amino acids. The CDR3 DNA reads as TGTGCCAGCAGCCCTATAACGAAGTCGGATCTCTCGAACACTGAAGCTTTCTTT. This translates into CASSPITKSDLSNTEAFF.

This chain joins TRBV5-5 and TRBJ1-4; 7 bases are shared with TRBD1. The germline gives CDR1 SGHKS, CDR2 YYEKEE (reference sequence). V shed 3 bases and J 8 bases; nucleotides not matched to a gene: 7. The CDR3 consists of 14 residues. Here the CDR3 reads CASSSGTAVEKLFF. The CDR3 DNA reads TGTGCCAGCAGCTCCGGGACAGCGGTAGAAAAACTGTTTTTT.

For this clone: The junction does not match germline at one end; this may be a read error. The chain employs TRBV7-9 and TRBJ2-7; TRBD2 is a possible D gene (6 bases). Germline CDR1 is SEHNR and CDR2 is FQNEAQ (reference sequence). The CDR3 is made up of 15 amino acids. The CDR3 here is CASSPWTGEYNEKYF. In nucleotides, the CDR3 is TGTGCCAGCAGCCCGTGGACGGGGGAGTATAACGAGAAGTACTTC.

This clone showed up just once. The chain links TRBV13 to TRBJ2-7, with a tentative D call TRBD2 (6 bases). CDR1 PRHDT and CDR2 FYEKMQ come from the germline V gene (reference sequence). The CDR3 loop spans 14 amino acids. V lost 5 bases and J lost 0, with 11 bases in between. The CDR3 bases are TGTGCCAGCAGCGAGGGACTCCTCTCCTACGAGCAGTACTTC. Its protein is CASSEGLLSYEQYF.

This chain uses TRBV5-5 with TRBJ1-5; unclear D gene. V lost 0 bases and J 13 bases, leaving 8 bases between the germline ends. The CDR3 runs to 11 residues. CDR1 SGHKS and CDR2 YYEKEE come from the germline V gene (reference sequence). The CDR3 DNA sequence: TGTGCCAGCAGCTTGGCCGGATCGCAGCATTTT. It encodes CASSLAGSQHF. Using reference TRBV5-5 and TRBJ1-5 for the parts outside the CDR3, the full variable domain is DAGVTQSPTHLIKTRGQQVTLRCSPISGHKSVSWYQQVLGQGPQFIFQYYEKEERGRGNFPDRFSARQFPNYSSELNVNALLLGDSALYLCASSLAGSQHFGDGTRLSIL.